This TCR beta chain appears in the sequencing data of a study of shared T cell receptors in the human thymus. V lost 2 bases to trimming and J lost 5 bases, with 16 bases between them. The CDR3 totals 16 residues. The germline V gene encodes CDR1 MGHRA and CDR2 YSYEKL. The data were produced by immunoSEQ multiplex PCR, yet TCRdb's version contains in-frame clones alone and is incomplete. The sample lists 500,000 to 750,000 clones, approximately 90% seen once, with 0.0085% to 0.012% in the top ten. The data were also submitted as part of a second study, on human thymus T cells. That study adds: Thymic and blood repertoires appeared to display a bias in their usage of V and J genes.

The sequenced sample was thymocytes. The chain employs TRBV4-1 and TRBJ2-1; tentative D call: TRBD2 (5 bases). This clonotype was obtained from a boy under two years old with a congenital heart defect. The DNA of the CDR3 is TGCGCCAGCAGCCAACCGGGGTCATGGCGGGACAATGAGCAGTTCTTC. It encodes CASSQPGSWRDNEQFF.